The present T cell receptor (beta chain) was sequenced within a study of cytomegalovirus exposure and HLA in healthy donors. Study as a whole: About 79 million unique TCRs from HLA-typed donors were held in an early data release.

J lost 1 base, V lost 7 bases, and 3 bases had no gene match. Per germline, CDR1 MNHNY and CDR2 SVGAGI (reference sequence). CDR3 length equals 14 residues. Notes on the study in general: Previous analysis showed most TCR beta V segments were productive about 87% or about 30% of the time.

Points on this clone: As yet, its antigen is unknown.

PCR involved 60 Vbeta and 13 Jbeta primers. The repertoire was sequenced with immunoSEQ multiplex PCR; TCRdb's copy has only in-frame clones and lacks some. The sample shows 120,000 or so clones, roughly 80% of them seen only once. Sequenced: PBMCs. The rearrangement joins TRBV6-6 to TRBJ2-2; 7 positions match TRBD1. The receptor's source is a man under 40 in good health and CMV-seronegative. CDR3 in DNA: TGTGCCAGCACTGGGACAGAGAACACCGGGGAGCTGTTTTTT. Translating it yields CASTGTENTGELFF.